These 19 T cell receptor beta chains share one sample of origin, sequenced in a study of blood T cell repertoires in COVID-19. Libraries were prepared by immunoSEQ multiplex PCR; TCRdb keeps only in-frame clonotypes and omits some of them. This table holds 140,000 to 150,000 clones, roughly 80% found once. Sequenced: peripheral blood. All receptors come from a human donor in a cohort sampled during active COVID-19.

There are many counts of this clone. The chain is built from TRBV30 and TRBJ2-4; TRBD1 matches 7 bases. The CDR3 extends over 14 amino acids. V dropped 6 bases and J dropped 3; count of bases not matched to a gene: 8. Looked up from germline, CDR1 is GTSNPN and CDR2 is SVGIG (reference sequence). CDR3 nucleotides: TGTGCCTGTCCGGCAAGGGACAGCAAAAACATTCAGTACTTC. Translating it yields CACPARDSKNIQYF.

The chain couples TRBV6-5 to TRBJ1-2; D is possibly TRBD1 (5 bases). Trimming left V 1 base short and J 4 bases short, with 13 bases between. This CDR3 comprises 15 residues. Per the germline V gene, CDR1 is MNHEY and CDR2 is SVGAGI. The CDR3 nucleotides are TGTGCCAGCAGTTACTGGTTGGGAGGGGCCTATGGCTACACCTTC. Encoded protein: CASSYWLGGAYGYTF.

The genes are TRBV2 and TRBJ2-5, with 14 bases fitting TRBD2. Germline loops: CDR1 SNHLY, CDR2 FYNNEI. This CDR3 contains 17 residues. V trimming: 7 bases; J trimming: 0 bases; junction bases outside the gene matches: 7. CDR3 amino acids: CASKKGLAGANQETQYF. The CDR3 DNA is TGTGCCAGCAAGAAGGGACTAGCGGGGGCCAACCAAGAGACCCAGTACTTC. The full variable domain, completed using reference TRBV2 and TRBJ2-5, is EPEVTQTPSHQVTQMGQEVILRCVPISNHLYFYWYRQILGQKVEFLVSFYNNEISEKSEIFDDQFSVERPDGSNFTLKIRSTKLEDSAMYFCASKKGLAGANQETQYFGPGTRLLVL.

This sequence joins TRBV4-1 and TRBJ1-6, with D possibly matching TRBD1 (5 bases). The germline CDR1 and CDR2 sequences are MGHRA and YSYEKL. Between the trimmed V and J ends, which lost 0 bases and 10 bases, there was a span of 16 bases. The CDR3 spans 16 residues. This CDR3 reads CASSQDGGARGSPLHF. In DNA form, the CDR3 reads TGCGCCAGCAGCCAAGATGGCGGGGCTCGAGGGTCACCCCTCCACTTT.

The chain is built from TRBV10-3 and TRBJ1-6; no clear D. The length of the CDR3 is 15 residues. The germline gives CDR1 ENHRY, CDR2 SYGVKD. V lost 8 bases to trimming and J lost 5 bases, with 16 bases between them. The CDR3 nucleotides read TGTGCCATCGCCCAGTTTCTGGCAGATAATTCACCCCTCCACTTT. Translation: CAIAQFLADNSPLHF.

The chain has TRBV7-2 and TRBJ2-3; D might be TRBD1 (5 bases). The CDR3 is made up of 16 amino acids. The germline CDR1 and CDR2 sequences are SGHTA and FQGNSA. The germline V and J ends were trimmed by 5 bases and 5 bases, with 20 bases remaining between them. The CDR3 DNA is TGTGCCAGCAGCCAAACCCTTGGGGCAGGTCGAGATACGCAGTATTTT. It yields the protein CASSQTLGAGRDTQYF.

The chain carries TRBV7-8 and TRBJ1-2; tentatively, D is TRBD1 (5 bases). CDR1 and CDR2 from the germline V gene are SGHVS and FQNEAQ. Trimming removed 5 bases at V and 6 bases at J, with 16 bases between. The CDR3 runs to 14 residues. DNA for the CDR3: TGTGCCAGCAGCCCGGGACTCTCTCAGGATGGCTACACCTTC. Amino acids: CASSPGLSQDGYTF.

The chain joins TRBV15 to TRBJ1-4, with D possibly matching TRBD1 (6 bases). From germline, CDR1 is LNHNV and CDR2 YYDKDF (reference sequence). The CDR3 has 15 residues. The V and J ends lost 3 bases and 1 base respectively, with 9 bases between them. The CDR3 protein is CATSSQGLTNEKLFF. The CDR3 nucleotides are TGTGCCACCAGCAGCCAGGGGTTAACTAATGAAAAACTGTTTTTT.

V gene TRBV7-9 combines with J gene TRBJ1-5; D unclear. Trimming took 4 bases from V and 3 from J, leaving 13 bases between them. The CDR3 spans 15 residues. Looked up from germline, CDR1 is SEHNR and CDR2 is FQNEAQ (reference sequence). The CDR3: CASSWGDTSNQPQHF. The CDR3 DNA reads as TGTGCCAGCAGCTGGGGAGACACGTCCAATCAGCCCCAGCATTTT.

The chain has TRBV21-1 and TRBJ2-1; the DNA was not used to check the table's D call, TRBD1. TRBV21-1 is listed as a pseudogene. CDR3 length: 11 residues. The CDR3 loop reads CATRQYNEQFF. DNA for the CDR3: TGTGCCACCCGACAGTACAATGAGCAGTTCTTC.

This clone was counted ten times or more. The J gene is TRBJ2-1, the V gene TRBV4-3, with 9 bases identical to TRBD2. V shed 1 base, J shed 4 bases, and the junction held 5 bases outside the gene matches. The germline CDR1 and CDR2 sequences are LGHNA and YSLEER. This CDR3 has 16 amino acids. The CDR3 nucleotides read TGCGCCAGCAGCCAAGGTCCTAGCGGGGAATACAATGAGCAGTTCTTC. This encodes CASSQGPSGEYNEQFF.

The J gene is TRBJ2-3, the V gene TRBV30; TRBD1 matches 7 bases. With V trimmed by 0 bases and J by 11 bases, 8 bases remained unmatched. Per germline, CDR1 GTSNPN and CDR2 SVGIG (reference sequence). The CDR3 length is 13 residues. CDR3 DNA sequence: TGTGCCTGGAGTGTACGACAGGGCAGTCAGCAGTATTTT. Its translation: CAWSVRQGSQQYF.

The rearrangement joins TRBV19 to TRBJ2-1, with TRBD1 matching over 9 bases. Germline CDR1 and CDR2: LNHDA and SQIVND (reference sequence). V lost 5 bases, J lost 9 bases, and 8 bases stayed unmatched. The CDR3 runs to 14 residues. The CDR3 DNA reads TGTGCCAGTAGTGCACCGGGACAGGGCGGTGAGCAGTTCTTC. The encoded protein is CASSAPGQGGEQFF.

The chain recombines TRBV5-5 with TRBJ1-2; 8 bases are shared with TRBD1. CDR1 and CDR2 from the germline V gene are SGHKS and YYEKEE (reference sequence). The V segment lost 3 bases and the J segment 3 bases; nucleotides outside the gene matches: 7. The CDR3 loop spans 15 amino acids. CDR3 nucleotides: TGTGCCAGCAGCTACCGGACAGGGCTTGACTATGGCTACACCTTC. This sequence encodes CASSYRTGLDYGYTF.

The chain has TRBV9 and TRBJ1-1; tentatively, D is TRBD1 (6 bases). The CDR3 has 13 amino acids. Looked up from germline, CDR1 is SGDLS and CDR2 is YYNGEE. V lost 3 bases, J lost 0 bases, and 6 bases lay in between. CDR3 in amino acids: CASSGQVNTEAFF. For the CDR3, the DNA is TGTGCCAGCAGCGGACAGGTGAACACTGAAGCTTTCTTT.

The CDR3 DNA follows: TGTGCCAGCACCGGGGGGTACAATGAGCAGTTCTTC. Translating gives CASTGGYNEQFF. The chain uses TRBV7-2 and TRBJ2-1, with 7 bases identical to TRBD2. The CDR3 has 12 residues. After removal of 7 bases from V and 4 bases from J, the junction contained 1 base not matched to a gene. CDR1 SGHTA and CDR2 FQGNSA come from the germline V gene.

This chain connects TRBV18 to TRBJ1-6; D is uncertain. V gave up 6 bases and J gave up 11 bases, with 11 bases separating them. Germline V gene lookup returns CDR1 KGHSH and CDR2 LQKENI. CDR3 size: 12 residues. The CDR3 nucleotides read TGTGCCAGCTCCACAAACGTTACACCCCTCCACTTT. Protein product: CASSTNVTPLHF.

V usage is TRBV12-3 or TRBV12-4 and J usage is TRBJ2-4, with a possible D match to TRBD1 (6 bases). This CDR3 region has 13 residues. V gave up 3 bases and J gave up 5 bases, with 8 bases separating them. The CDR3 DNA sequence: TGTGCCAGCAGTTTGGGGGCCGAAAACATTCAGTACTTC. Translation gives CASSLGAENIQYF.

This chain links TRBV7-2 with TRBJ2-7, with TRBD1 as a possible D gene (6 bases). Germline V gene data show CDR1 as SGHTA and CDR2 as FQGNSA. This CDR3 region has 15 residues. Trimming shortened V by 4 bases and J by 3 bases, and 16 bases separated the two germline ends. CDR3 sequence reads: CASSSSTGLGYEQYF. CDR3 DNA sequence: TGTGCCAGCAGCTCAAGTACAGGGCTGGGCTACGAGCAGTACTTC.